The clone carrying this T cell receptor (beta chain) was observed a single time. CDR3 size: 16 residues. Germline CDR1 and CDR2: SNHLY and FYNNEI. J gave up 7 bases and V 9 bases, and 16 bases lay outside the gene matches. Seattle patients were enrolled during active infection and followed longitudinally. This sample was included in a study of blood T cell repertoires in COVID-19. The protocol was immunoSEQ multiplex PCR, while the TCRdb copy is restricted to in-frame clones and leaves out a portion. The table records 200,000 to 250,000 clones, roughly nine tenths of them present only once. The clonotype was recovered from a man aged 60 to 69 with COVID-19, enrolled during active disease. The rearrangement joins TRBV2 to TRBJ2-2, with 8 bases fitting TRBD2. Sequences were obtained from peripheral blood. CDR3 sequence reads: CASDPSRGGENGELFF. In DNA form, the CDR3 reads TGTGCCAGTGACCCCAGTCGGGGGGGCGAAAACGGGGAGCTGTTTTTT.